This TCR beta chain was sequenced for a study of blood T cell repertoires in COVID-19. Background on the study: Samples of COVID-19 (acute and convalescent) were obtained from the United States, Italy and Spain. Nucleic acid was either cDNA or gDNA, and it came from T cells, B-cell-depleted T cells, or PBMCs.

The germline V gene encodes CDR1 MNHEY and CDR2 SMNVEV (reference sequence). The length of the CDR3 is 14 residues. V trimming: 6 bases; J trimming: 4 bases; junction bases outside the gene matches: 6. Data came from immunoSEQ multiplex PCR; TCRdb stores just in-frame clones and leaves some out. This sample has roughly 150,000 clones, with 65% to 85% found just once. This clone appeared a single time. Sequencing was carried out using peripheral blood. This receptor was taken from a woman in her 70s who had recovered from COVID-19. The chain couples TRBV27 to TRBJ1-2; 9 bases agree with TRBD1. The CDR3 is CASRSTGGGYGYTF. In DNA, the CDR3 is TGTGCCAGCAGATCGACAGGGGGGGGCTATGGCTACACCTTC.